This is a list of T cell receptor beta chains from one sample in a study of prognosis after radiotherapy for stage I lung cancer. TCRdb reanalysed the multiplex PCR reads using MiXCR and keeps one entry per CDR3 protein. The table has about 16,000 distinct CDR3 sequences, approximately 31% seen once. The sequencing used PBMCs, collected before or after stereotactic body radiation therapy (not recorded which). The receptors originated from a donor at least 50 years old with non-small cell lung cancer. Both conserved end residues are part of each CDR3. Each record gives: V gene, J gene, clone size, D gene, CDR3 protein, CDR3 DNA. D genes are given only for firm matches. Rows give clone size only sometimes, using once, few, many, or a class for an expanded clone.

TRBV28	TRBJ2-3	many	TRBD2	CASSLSGGVVTDTQYF	TGTGCCAGCAGTTTGAGCGGGGGAGTGGTCACAGATACGCAGTATTTT
TRBV19	TRBJ2-3	many	.	CASSMGPAGLTDTQYF	TGTGCCAGTAGTATGGGCCCGGCGGGACTGACAGATACGCAGTATTTT
TRBV15	TRBJ2-7	.	TRBD1	CATSRYLQGDYEQYF	TGTGCCACCAGCAGATATCTACAGGGGGATTACGAGCAGTACTTC
TRBV20-1	TRBJ2-7	many	TRBD1	CSAKPGQGADEQYF	TGCAGTGCTAAACCGGGACAGGGGGCCGACGAGCAGTACTTC
TRBV19	TRBJ2-1	many	TRBD2	CASSIVEREVEEQFF	TGTGCCAGTAGTATAGTTGAGCGGGAGGTAGAAGAGCAGTTCTTC
TRBV10-3	TRBJ2-5	many	.	CAISESMNQETQYF	TGTGCCATCAGTGAGTCTATGAACCAAGAGACCCAGTACTTC
TRBV11-2	TRBJ2-7	many	TRBD1	CASSLMTGGSEQYF	TGTGCCAGCAGCTTAATGACAGGGGGGTCCGAGCAGTACTTC
TRBV15	TRBJ2-3	.	.	CATSRGADTTDTQYF	TGTGCCACCAGCAGAGGTGCGGATACCACAGATACGCAGTATTTT
TRBV18	TRBJ1-1	many	.	CASSPRDGNTEAFF	TGTGCCAGCTCACCTAGGGACGGGAACACTGAAGCTTTCTTT
TRBV24-1	TRBJ2-2	many	.	CATSENTGELFF	TGTGCCACCAGTGAGAACACCGGGGAGCTGTTTTTT
TRBV6-2/TRBV6-3	TRBJ2-1	.	.	CASNSNFLSYYNEQFF	TGTGCCAGCAATAGCAACTTCCTGAGCTACTACAATGAGCAGTTCTTC
TRBV9	TRBJ1-1	many	.	CASSQHSGTSNTEAFF	TGTGCCAGCAGCCAACACTCCGGTACATCGAACACTGAAGCTTTCTTT
TRBV7-2	TRBJ2-1	.	TRBD2	CASSLMHSGCSSYNEQFF	TGTGCCAGCAGCTTAATGCATAGCGGGTGTAGCTCCTACAATGAGCAGTTCTTC
TRBV27	TRBJ1-1	many	.	CASSWAGTGTEAFF	TGTGCCAGCAGTTGGGCAGGGACGGGCACTGAAGCTTTCTTT
TRBV9	TRBJ2-5	many	TRBD2	CASSISGAQYF	TGTGCCAGCAGCATTAGCGGGGCCCAGTACTTC
TRBV6-1	TRBJ2-1	.	TRBD2	CASSETSGTSGRYAYNEQFF	TGTGCCAGCAGTGAAACCTCCGGGACTAGCGGGAGGTACGCCTACAATGAGCAGTTCTTC
TRBV9	TRBJ2-3	many	.	CASSVEPNTQYF	TGTGCCAGCAGCGTGGAGCCGAATACGCAGTATTTT
TRBV20-1	TRBJ2-1	medium-sized	TRBD1	CSARRGQGVSYNEQFF	TGCAGTGCTAGACGGGGACAGGGAGTATCCTACAATGAGCAGTTCTTC
TRBV7-9	TRBJ2-1	many	TRBD2	CASSFAGGRANEQFF	TGTGCCAGCAGCTTTGCTGGCGGGAGGGCCAATGAGCAGTTCTTC
TRBV20-1	TRBJ2-1	.	.	CSAFAGFDNEQFF	TGCAGTGCTTTTGCAGGGTTTGACAATGAGCAGTTCTTC
TRBV15	TRBJ2-1	.	.	CATSLDQWSKQLF	TGTGCCACCAGCTTAGATCAGTGGTCGAAGCAGCTCTTC
TRBV29-1	TRBJ2-1	many	.	CSVDRRAYNEQFF	TGCAGCGTTGACAGGCGTGCCTACAATGAGCAGTTCTTC
TRBV2	TRBJ2-5	many	TRBD1	CASRTGQEVTQYF	TGTGCCAGCAGGACCGGACAGGAGGTGACCCAGTACTTC
TRBV13	TRBJ2-1	many	TRBD1	CASSLGDSTNEQFF	TGTGCCAGCAGTTTGGGGGACAGCACCAATGAGCAGTTCTTC
TRBV4-1	TRBJ1-5	many	.	CASSQVTDNSNQPQHF	TGCGCCAGCAGCCAAGTGACAGATAATAGCAATCAGCCCCAGCATTTT
TRBV11-2	TRBJ2-3	.	TRBD2	CAGSFPRTSGVSTDTQYF	TGTGCCGGCAGCTTTCCCCGTACTAGCGGGGTATCCACAGATACGCAGTATTTT
TRBV4-3	TRBJ2-7	once	TRBD2	CASSQRLAGGSQILREYF	TGCGCCAGCAGCCAACGACTAGCGGGAGGGTCCCAAATCCTACGAGAGTACTTC
TRBV15	TRBJ1-1	many	.	CATSRSRTGNTEAFF	TGTGCCACCAGCAGATCCCGGACGGGGAACACTGAAGCTTTCTTT
TRBV6-1	TRBJ2-1	many	TRBD2	CASSRRTSGILNNEQFF	TGTGCCAGCAGCCGCCGGACTAGCGGAATCCTCAACAATGAGCAGTTCTTC
TRBV6-1	TRBJ1-6	.	.	CASSPAGYNSPLHF	TGTGCCAGCAGTCCGGCAGGGTATAATTCACCCCTCCACTTT
TRBV30	TRBJ2-1	.	TRBD2	CAWMGGRVDNEQFF	TGTGCCTGGATGGGGGGGAGGGTTGACAATGAGCAGTTCTTC
TRBV4-1	TRBJ1-4	medium-sized	.	CASSQVSSMLREKLFF	TGCGCCAGCAGCCAAGTGTCCTCTATGCTCAGGGAAAAACTGTTTTTT
TRBV6-5	TRBJ2-5	.	.	CASSYSIAGKGETQYF	TGTGCCAGCAGTTACTCGATCGCAGGGAAGGGCGAGACCCAGTACTTC
TRBV4-3	TRBJ2-2	many	.	CASSQLSGRTGELFF	TGCGCCAGCAGCCAATTAAGTGGTAGGACCGGGGAGCTGTTTTTT
TRBV18	TRBJ1-5	many	.	CASSGASQGTQHF	TGTGCCAGCTCAGGGGCATCCCAAGGCACCCAGCATTTT
TRBV4-1	TRBJ2-7	many	.	CASSQVRQSVYEQYF	TGCGCCAGCAGCCAAGTACGTCAGTCAGTCTACGAGCAGTACTTC
TRBV29-1	TRBJ2-1	many	TRBD2	CSVDREGVKEQFF	TGCAGCGTTGACAGGGAGGGAGTAAAGGAGCAGTTCTTC
TRBV19	TRBJ1-6	medium-sized	TRBD1	CASSLTGTGTYNSPLHF	TGTGCCAGTAGTTTAACCGGGACAGGCACCTATAATTCACCCCTCCACTTT
TRBV2	TRBJ2-2	many	.	CASSEEPPNTGELFF	TGTGCCAGCAGTGAGGAACCACCGAACACCGGGGAGCTGTTTTTT
TRBV20-1	TRBJ2-5	once	TRBD2	CSARSIRQRGQETQYF	TGCAGTGCTAGATCCATCCGACAGCGGGGCCAAGAGACCCAGTACTTC
TRBV28	TRBJ1-2	many	.	CASQTITNYGYTF	TGTGCCAGCCAGACAATAACTAACTATGGCTACACCTTC
TRBV15	TRBJ2-7	many	.	CATSRGDRTDEQYF	TGTGCCACCAGCAGAGGGGACCGAACGGACGAGCAGTACTTC
TRBV5-1	TRBJ2-1	many	.	CASRGIYTSSYNEQFF	TGCGCCAGCAGGGGTATCTACACGAGCTCCTACAATGAGCAGTTCTTC
TRBV20-1	TRBJ2-7	.	.	CSGGCSVAYEQYF	TGCAGTGGAGGGTGTTCAGTGGCCTACGAGCAGTACTTC
TRBV4-3	TRBJ2-1	many	.	CASSPGIGKYNEQFF	TGCGCCAGCAGCCCTGGGATAGGGAAATACAATGAGCAGTTCTTC
TRBV3-1	TRBJ2-6	medium-sized	.	CASSQGGANVLTF	TGTGCCAGCAGCCAAGGTGGGGCCAACGTCCTGACTTTC
TRBV30	TRBJ2-7	many	.	CAWAGYSYEQYF	TGTGCCTGGGCAGGGTATTCCTACGAGCAGTACTTC
TRBV5-4	TRBJ2-3	many	TRBD2	CAGRSGRATDTQYF	TGTGCCGGGCGAAGCGGGAGGGCAACAGATACGCAGTATTTT
TRBV3-1	TRBJ2-3	many	.	CASSQDVVGPGTDTQYF	TGTGCCAGCAGCCAAGATGTAGTGGGACCTGGCACAGATACGCAGTATTTT
TRBV7-2	TRBJ2-7	many	TRBD1	CASSAGQAAYEQYF	TGTGCCAGCAGCGCCGGACAGGCGGCCTACGAGCAGTACTTC
TRBV6-2/TRBV6-3	TRBJ2-1	medium-sized	.	CASSYSFFQVGHEQFF	TGTGCCAGCAGTTACTCATTTTTCCAGGTGGGGCATGAGCAGTTCTTC
TRBV5-5	TRBJ1-6	many	TRBD1	CASSDTTGASPLHF	TGTGCCAGCAGCGATACGACAGGGGCATCACCCCTCCACTTT
TRBV5-4	TRBJ2-7	many	.	CASSPSNGLSSYEQYF	TGTGCCAGCAGCCCATCTAACGGGTTGAGCTCCTACGAGCAGTACTTC
TRBV2	TRBJ2-6	many	TRBD2	CASSELGGRASGANVLTF	TGTGCCAGCAGTGAACTGGGCGGGAGGGCCTCTGGGGCCAACGTCCTGACTTTC
TRBV19	TRBJ2-1	many	TRBD2	CASSINRGLATYNEQFF	TGTGCCAGTAGTATAAATCGGGGACTAGCGACCTACAATGAGCAGTTCTTC